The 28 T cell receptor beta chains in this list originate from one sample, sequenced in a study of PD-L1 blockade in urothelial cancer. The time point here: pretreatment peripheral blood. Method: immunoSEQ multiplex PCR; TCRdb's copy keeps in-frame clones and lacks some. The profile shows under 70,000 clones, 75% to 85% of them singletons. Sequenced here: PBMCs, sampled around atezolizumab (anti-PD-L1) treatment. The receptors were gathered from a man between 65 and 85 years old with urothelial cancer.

CDR3 loop: CASSPQYNEQFF. The CDR3 DNA follows: TGTGCCAGCAGCCCACAGTACAATGAGCAGTTCTTC. This sequence joins TRBV13 and TRBJ2-1; D remains ambiguous. Germline-derived CDR1 and CDR2 are PRHDT and FYEKMQ (reference sequence). Trimming took 5 bases from V and 4 from J, leaving 6 bases between them. The CDR3 is 12 amino acids.

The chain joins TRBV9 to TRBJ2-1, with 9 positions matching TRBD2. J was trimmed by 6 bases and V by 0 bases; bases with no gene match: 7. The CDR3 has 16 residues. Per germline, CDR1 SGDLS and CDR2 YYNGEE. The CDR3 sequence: CASSVGVAGVGNEQFF. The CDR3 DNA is TGTGCCAGCAGCGTAGGGGTAGCGGGAGTGGGCAATGAGCAGTTCTTC.

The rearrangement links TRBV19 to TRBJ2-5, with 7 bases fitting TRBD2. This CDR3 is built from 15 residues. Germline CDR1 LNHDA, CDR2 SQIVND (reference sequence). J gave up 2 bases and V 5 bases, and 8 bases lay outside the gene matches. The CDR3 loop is CASSVLGGGQETQYF. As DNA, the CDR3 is TGTGCCAGTAGTGTCCTCGGCGGGGGACAAGAGACCCAGTACTTC.

In nucleotides, the CDR3 is TGTGCCAGCAGTCTAGCGGGAGCGCGAAATGAGCAGTTCTTC. Amino acid sequence: CASSLAGARNEQFF. The gene calls are TRBV6-6 and TRBJ2-1, with 10 nucleotides matching TRBD2. The V segment lost 5 bases and the J segment 7 bases; nucleotides outside the gene matches: 5. CDR3 length: 14 amino acids. CDR1 MNHNY and CDR2 SVGAGI come from the germline V gene (reference sequence).

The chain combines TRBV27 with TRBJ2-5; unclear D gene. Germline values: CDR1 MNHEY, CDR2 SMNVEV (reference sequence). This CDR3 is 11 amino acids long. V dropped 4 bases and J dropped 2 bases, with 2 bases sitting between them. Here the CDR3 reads CASSSQETQYF. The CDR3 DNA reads TGTGCCAGCAGTTCACAAGAGACCCAGTACTTC.

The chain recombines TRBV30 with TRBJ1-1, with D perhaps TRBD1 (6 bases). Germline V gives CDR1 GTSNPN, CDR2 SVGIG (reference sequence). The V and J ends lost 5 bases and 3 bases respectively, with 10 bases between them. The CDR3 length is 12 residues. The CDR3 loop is CAWDRSYTEAFF. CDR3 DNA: TGTGCCTGGGACAGGTCATACACTGAAGCTTTCTTT.

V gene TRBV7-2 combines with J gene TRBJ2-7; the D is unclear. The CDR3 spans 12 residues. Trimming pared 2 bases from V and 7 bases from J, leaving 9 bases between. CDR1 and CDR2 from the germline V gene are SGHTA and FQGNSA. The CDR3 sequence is CASSLPLEEQYF. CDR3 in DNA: TGTGCCAGCAGCTTACCCCTGGAGGAGCAGTACTTC.

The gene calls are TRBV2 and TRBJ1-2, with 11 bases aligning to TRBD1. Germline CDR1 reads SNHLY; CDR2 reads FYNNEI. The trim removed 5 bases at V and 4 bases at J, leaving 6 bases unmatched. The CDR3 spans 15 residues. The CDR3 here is CASSLGQGGSYGYTF. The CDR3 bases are TGTGCCAGCAGTTTGGGACAGGGGGGAAGCTATGGCTACACCTTC.

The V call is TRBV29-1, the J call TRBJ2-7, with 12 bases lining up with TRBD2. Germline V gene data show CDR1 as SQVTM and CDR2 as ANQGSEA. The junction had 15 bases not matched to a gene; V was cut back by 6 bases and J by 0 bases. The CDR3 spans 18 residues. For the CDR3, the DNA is TGCAGCGTCGCCGGTTGGACTAGCGGGATCGTACCCTCCTACGAGCAGTACTTC. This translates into CSVAGWTSGIVPSYEQYF.

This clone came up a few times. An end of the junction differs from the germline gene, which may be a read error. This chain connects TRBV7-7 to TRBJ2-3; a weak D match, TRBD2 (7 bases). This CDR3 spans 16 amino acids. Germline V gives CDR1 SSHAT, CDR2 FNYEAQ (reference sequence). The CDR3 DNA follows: TGTGCTAGCATCCCAGGAGGGGGAGGGCCCACAGATACGCAGTATTTT. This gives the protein CASIPGGGGPTDTQYF.

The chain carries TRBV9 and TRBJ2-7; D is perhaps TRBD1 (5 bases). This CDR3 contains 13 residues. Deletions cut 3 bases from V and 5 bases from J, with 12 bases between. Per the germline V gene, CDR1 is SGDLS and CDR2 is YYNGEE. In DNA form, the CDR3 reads TGTGCCAGCAGCGGCTTATTGGGGCACGAGCAGTACTTC. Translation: CASSGLLGHEQYF.

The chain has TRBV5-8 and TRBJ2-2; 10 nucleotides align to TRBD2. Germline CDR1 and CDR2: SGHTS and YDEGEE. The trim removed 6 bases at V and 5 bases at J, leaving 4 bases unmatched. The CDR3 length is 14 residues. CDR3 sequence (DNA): TGTGCCAGCAAGGATAGCGGGAGGACCGGGGAGCTGTTTTTT. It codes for CASKDSGRTGELFF.

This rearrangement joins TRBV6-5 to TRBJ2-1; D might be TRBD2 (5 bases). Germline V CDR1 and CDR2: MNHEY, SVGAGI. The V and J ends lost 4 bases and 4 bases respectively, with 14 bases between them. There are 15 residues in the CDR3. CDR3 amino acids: CASSLGIAPYNEQFF. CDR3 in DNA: TGTGCCAGCAGTTTGGGAATAGCGCCTTACAATGAGCAGTTCTTC.

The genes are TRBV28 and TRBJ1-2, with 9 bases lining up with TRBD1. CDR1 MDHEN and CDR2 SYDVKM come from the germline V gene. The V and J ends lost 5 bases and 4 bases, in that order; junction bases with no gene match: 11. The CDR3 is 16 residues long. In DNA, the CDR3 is TGTGCCAGCAGTACTACAGGACAGGGGAGACCCTATGGCTACACCTTC. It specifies CASSTTGQGRPYGYTF.

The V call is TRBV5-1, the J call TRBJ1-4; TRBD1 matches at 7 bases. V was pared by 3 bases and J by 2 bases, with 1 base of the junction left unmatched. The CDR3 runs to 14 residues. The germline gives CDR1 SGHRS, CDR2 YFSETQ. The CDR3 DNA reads TGCGCCAGCAGCTCGACAGGGACTAATGAAAAACTGTTTTTT. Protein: CASSSTGTNEKLFF.

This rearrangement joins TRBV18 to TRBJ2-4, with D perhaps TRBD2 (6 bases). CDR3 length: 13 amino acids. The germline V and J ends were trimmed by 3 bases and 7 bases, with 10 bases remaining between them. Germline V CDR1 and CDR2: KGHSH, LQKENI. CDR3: CASSPGLLNIQYF. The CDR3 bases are TGTGCCAGCTCACCGGGACTTCTTAACATTCAGTACTTC. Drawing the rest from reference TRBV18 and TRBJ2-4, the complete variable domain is NAGVMQNPRHLVRRRGQEARLRCSPMKGHSHVYWYRQLPEEGLKFMVYLQKENIIDESGMPKERFSAEFPKEGPSILRIQQVVRGDSAAYFCASSPGLLNIQYFGAGTRLSVL.

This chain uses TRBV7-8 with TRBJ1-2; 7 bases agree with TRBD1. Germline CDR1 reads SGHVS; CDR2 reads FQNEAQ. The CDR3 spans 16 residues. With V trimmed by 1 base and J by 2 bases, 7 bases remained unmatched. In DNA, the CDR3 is TGTGCCAGCAGCTTAGGACAGGGAATTAGGAACTATGGCTACACCTTC. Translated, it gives CASSLGQGIRNYGYTF.

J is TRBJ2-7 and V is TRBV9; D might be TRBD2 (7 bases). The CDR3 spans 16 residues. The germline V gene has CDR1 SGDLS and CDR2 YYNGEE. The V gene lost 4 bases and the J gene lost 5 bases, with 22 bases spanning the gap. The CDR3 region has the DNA TGTGCCAGCAGCCCTCGAAGGGGGGGCAGGGCTGACGAGCAGTACTTC. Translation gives CASSPRRGGRADEQYF.

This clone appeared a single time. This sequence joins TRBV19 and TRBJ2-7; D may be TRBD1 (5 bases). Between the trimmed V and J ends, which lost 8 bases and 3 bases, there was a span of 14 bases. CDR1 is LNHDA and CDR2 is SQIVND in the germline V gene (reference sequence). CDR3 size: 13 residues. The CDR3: CASGPDSNYEQYF. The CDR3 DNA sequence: TGTGCCAGTGGCCCCGACAGTAACTACGAGCAGTACTTC.

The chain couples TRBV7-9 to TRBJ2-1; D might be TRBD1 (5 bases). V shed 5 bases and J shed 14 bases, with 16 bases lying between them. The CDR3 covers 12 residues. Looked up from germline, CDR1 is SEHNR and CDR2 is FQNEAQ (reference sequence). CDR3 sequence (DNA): TGTGCCAGCAGCCCTGTAGGTCTAGGGGAGTTCTTC. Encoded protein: CASSPVGLGEFF.

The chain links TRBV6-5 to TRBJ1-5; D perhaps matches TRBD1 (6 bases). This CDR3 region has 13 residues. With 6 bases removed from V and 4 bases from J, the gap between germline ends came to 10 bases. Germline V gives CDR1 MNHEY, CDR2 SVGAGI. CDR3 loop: CASRRQGNQPQHF. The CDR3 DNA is TGTGCCAGCAGGCGCCAGGGGAATCAGCCCCAGCATTTT.

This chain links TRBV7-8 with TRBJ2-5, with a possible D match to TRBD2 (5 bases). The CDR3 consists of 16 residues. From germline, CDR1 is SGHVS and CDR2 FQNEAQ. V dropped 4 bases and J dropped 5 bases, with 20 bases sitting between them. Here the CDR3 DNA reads TGTGCCAGCAGCTCAAAGCTAGCAACTGCCTGGGAGACCCAGTACTTC. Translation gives CASSSKLATAWETQYF.

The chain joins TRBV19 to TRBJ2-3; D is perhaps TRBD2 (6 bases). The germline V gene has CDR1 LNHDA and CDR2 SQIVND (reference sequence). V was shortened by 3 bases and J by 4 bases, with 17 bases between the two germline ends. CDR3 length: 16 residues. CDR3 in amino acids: CASSITRDWPADTQYF. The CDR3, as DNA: TGTGCCAGTAGTATTACCCGGGACTGGCCCGCAGATACGCAGTATTTT.

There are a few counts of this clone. CDR3 sequence reads: CASSPTGESYNEQFF. CDR3 nucleotide sequence: TGTGCCAGCAGTCCCACGGGGGAGTCCTACAATGAGCAGTTCTTC. The chain combines TRBV6-1 with TRBJ2-1; TRBD2 might be the D (6 bases). The germline CDR1 and CDR2 sequences are MNHNS and SASEGT. This CDR3 has 15 residues. Trimming cost V 5 bases and J 1 base, with 12 bases left between them.

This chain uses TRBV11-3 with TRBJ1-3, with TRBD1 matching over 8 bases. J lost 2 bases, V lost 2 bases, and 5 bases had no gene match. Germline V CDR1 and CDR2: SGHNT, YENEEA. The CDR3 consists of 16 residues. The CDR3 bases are TGTGCCAGCAGCTTACAGGGGGCAGAGGCTGGAAACACCATATATTTT. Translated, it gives CASSLQGAEAGNTIYF.

The CDR3 region has the DNA TGTGCCAGCAGTGGAGGCAGAGCCTATGGCTACACCTTC. Translated, it gives CASSGGRAYGYTF. This rearrangement joins TRBV2 to TRBJ1-2; no definite D call. CDR1 and CDR2 from the germline V gene are SNHLY and FYNNEI. This CDR3 comprises 13 residues. Trimming took off 4 bases at V and 4 bases at J, with 10 bases between the two ends.

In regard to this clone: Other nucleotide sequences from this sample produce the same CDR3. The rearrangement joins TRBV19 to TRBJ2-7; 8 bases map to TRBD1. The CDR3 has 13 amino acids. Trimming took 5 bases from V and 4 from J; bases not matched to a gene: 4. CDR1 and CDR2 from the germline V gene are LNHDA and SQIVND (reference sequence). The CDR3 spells CASSEDRDYEQYF. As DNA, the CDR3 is TGTGCCAGTAGTGAGGACAGGGATTACGAGCAGTACTTC.

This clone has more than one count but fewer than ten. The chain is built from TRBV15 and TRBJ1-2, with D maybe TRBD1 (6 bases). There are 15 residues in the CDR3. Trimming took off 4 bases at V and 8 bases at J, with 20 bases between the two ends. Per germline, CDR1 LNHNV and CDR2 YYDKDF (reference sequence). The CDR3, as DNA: TGTGCCACCAGCAAAGATTTACAGGGATGGGGAGGCTACACCTTC. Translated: CATSKDLQGWGGYTF.